The rows below give T cell receptor beta chains drawn from one sample of a study of blood T cells in healthy people across ages. TCRdb re-derived calls from the 5' RACE reads in MiXCR, one entry per CDR3 protein. The top ten hold 23% of the sample, which has fewer than 2 million distinct CDR3 sequences, 30% to 40% seen once. Sequences were obtained from blood. These TCRs come from a human donor in good health. The CDR3 runs from the conserved cysteine through the conserved F or W. A D gene is named only where the DNA matches it firmly. For some rows the clone size is stated as once, few or many, or as a class when expanded; others skip it.

>TRBV29-1|-|13|many|TRBJ1-2
TGCAGCGTTGATGCTCCTTTTAACTATGGCTACACCTTC
CSVDAPFNYGYTF
>TRBV20-1|-|14|-|TRBJ2-3
TGCAGTGCTGCCTCAGGGTCCCTTGTAGATACGCAGTATTTT
CSAASGSLVDTQYF
>TRBV4-3|-|14|-|TRBJ2-3
TGCGCCAACAGCCAAGCAGGACGCACAGATACGCAGTATTTT
CANSQAGRTDTQYF
>TRBV21-1|-|16|-|TRBJ1-1
TGTGCCAGCAGCAAAGCGCGACAGGGGTTCAACACTGAAGCTTTCTTT
CASSKARQGFNTEAFF
>TRBV27|-|14|-|TRBJ1-2
TGTGCCAGCAGTTTAAACCCAGGAGTCTATGGCTACACCTTC
CASSLNPGVYGYTF
>TRBV18|-|17|-|TRBJ1-1
TGTGCCAGCTCACTAAAGACCGGCATGGGGATGAACACTGAAGCTTTCTTT
CASSLKTGMGMNTEAFF
>TRBV5-1|-|14|few|TRBJ2-1
TGCGCCAGCAGCTTGGTCCCCAGTGGGGATGAGCAGTTCTTC
CASSLVPSGDEQFF
>TRBV5-1|TRBD1|13|-|TRBJ1-1
TGCGCCAGCAGCGTGACAGGGTACCAGGAAGCTTTCTTT
CASSVTGYQEAFF
>TRBV5-1|-|14|few|TRBJ1-6
TGCGCCAGCAGCGACCTACAGGGAAGTTCACCCCTCCACTTT
CASSDLQGSSPLHF
>TRBV28|TRBD1|16|-|TRBJ2-7
TGTGCCAGCCGTCGGGCAGGGGGCATATCCTACAATGAGCAGTACTTC
CASRRAGGISYNEQYF
>TRBV12-3/TRBV12-4|TRBD2|14|few|TRBJ2-3
TGTGCCAGCAGCCCCCCGGGGAGGGCAGATACGCAGTATTTT
CASSPPGRADTQYF
>TRBV7-9|TRBD1|15|-|TRBJ2-3
TGTGCCAGCAGGACCGGGACAGGGAACACAGATACGCAGTATTTT
CASRTGTGNTDTQYF
>TRBV11-1|TRBD2|15|-|TRBJ2-5
TGTGCCAGCAGCTTAGAAGGACTAGCTTTCAATGAGCAGTACTTC
CASSLEGLAFNEQYF
>TRBV29-1|-|15|-|TRBJ1-1
TGCAGCGTTGAAAGCCCACAGGAGTGGAACACTGAAGCTTTCTTT
CSVESPQEWNTEAFF
>TRBV5-1|-|16|few|TRBJ2-5
TGCGCCAGCAGCTTGTACGTTGAGGGGCGTGGAGAGACCCAGTACTTC
CASSLYVEGRGETQYF
>TRBV19|-|15|few|TRBJ1-5
TGTGCCAGTAGTATTGGTCAGCGAGGCAATCAGCCCCAGCATTTT
CASSIGQRGNQPQHF
>TRBV20-1|-|13|-|TRBJ2-3
TGCAGTGCTAGAGAAGATAGCACAGATACGCAGTATTTT
CSAREDSTDTQYF
>TRBV11-2|-|14|few|TRBJ2-3
TGTGCCAGCAGCTTAGCGACATACACAGATACGCAGTATTTT
CASSLATYTDTQYF
>TRBV7-2|-|15|many|TRBJ2-5
TGTGCCAGCAGCTTGGGCGTTGAACCCCCAGAGACCCAGTACTTC
CASSLGVEPPETQYF
>TRBV15|-|15|-|TRBJ1-2
TGTGCCACCAGCAGAGTTGACTCGGGGGGCTATGGCTACACCTTC
CATSRVDSGGYGYTF
>TRBV24-1|-|14|-|TRBJ2-1
TGTGCCACCAGTGACCTTTTAAGGGGTAATGAGCAGTTCTTC
CATSDLLRGNEQFF
>TRBV20-1|-|13|-|TRBJ1-1
TGCAGTGCTAGAGTACACATGAACACTGAAGCTTTCTTT
CSARVHMNTEAFF
>TRBV2|-|12|-|TRBJ2-4
TGTGCCAGCAGGGACGGCACGGCTGGGCAGTACTTC
CASRDGTAGQYF
>TRBV12-3/TRBV12-4|-|17|-|TRBJ2-1
TGTGCCGGCAGGCAAAACAGGCGACCGAACTCCTACAATGAGCAGTTCTTC
CAGRQNRRPNSYNEQFF
>TRBV28|-|13|-|TRBJ2-1
TGTGCCAGCAGTTTACCTCAGACCGGTGAGCAGTTCTTC
CASSLPQTGEQFF
>TRBV7-3|-|13|-|TRBJ1-1
TGTGCCAGCAGCAAGGTTGTAAACACTGAGGCTTTCTTT
CASSKVVNTEAFF
>TRBV5-1|-|14|few|TRBJ2-1
TGCGCCAGCTACGCGGACAGTCTACTGAATGAGCAGTTCTTC
CASYADSLLNEQFF
>TRBV15|-|18|-|TRBJ2-1
TGTGCCACCAGCAGAGATCGAGGGCTAGTGAGCTCCTACAATGAGCAGTTCTTC
CATSRDRGLVSSYNEQFF
>TRBV7-9|-|11|-|TRBJ1-2
TGTTCCAGCAGCTTAGATTATGGCTACACCTTC
CSSSLDYGYTF
>TRBV5-1|-|16|-|TRBJ2-2
TGCGCCAGCAGCTTGTTAGGCGTAGCGAACACCGGGGAGCTGTTTTTT
CASSLLGVANTGELFF
>TRBV6-5|TRBD1|15|-|TRBJ1-4
TGTGCCAGCAGTTACGCCGGGACAGGGGGCGGAAAACTGTTTTTT
CASSYAGTGGGKLFF